These 6 T cell receptor beta chains were sequenced from one sample in a study of cytomegalovirus exposure and HLA in healthy donors. In the PCR, 60 Vbeta and 13 Jbeta primers were used. TCRdb's copy holds only in-frame clones and misses some; the assay was immunoSEQ multiplex PCR. The data show around 130,000 clones, and the top ten clones hold 1.5% to 2%. The specimen was PBMCs. These receptors were taken from a woman in her sixties or seventies in good health and CMV-seronegative.

This chain connects TRBV7-3 to TRBJ1-1; no clear D. V was pared by 5 bases and J by 2 bases, with 15 bases between. Per germline, CDR1 SGHTA and CDR2 FQGTGA. This CDR3 comprises 15 residues. The CDR3 loop reads CASSPRGRTNTEAFF. CDR3 DNA: TGTGCCAGCAGCCCCCGCGGGAGGACCAACACTGAAGCTTTCTTT.

The chain couples TRBV5-1 to TRBJ2-1; a weak D match, TRBD2 (5 bases). Germline V lookup: CDR1 SGHRS, CDR2 YFSETQ. The V and J ends lost 8 bases and 7 bases respectively, with 16 bases between them. The CDR3 is 13 residues long. CDR3 coding DNA: TGCGCCAGTACCTCTGGCCCGGGAAATGAGCAGTTCTTC. Amino acid sequence: CASTSGPGNEQFF.

The V gene is TRBV6-1, the J gene TRBJ2-1, with TRBD2 matching 12 bases. After removal of 1 base from V and 8 bases from J, the junction contained 3 bases not matched to a gene. Per germline, CDR1 MNHNS and CDR2 SASEGT. This CDR3 contains 15 residues. In nucleotides, the CDR3 is TGTGCCAGCAGTGAAGGGACTAGCGGGAACCATGAGCAGTTCTTC. It is translated as CASSEGTSGNHEQFF.

The V and J genes are TRBV5-8 and TRBJ1-5; weak D call: TRBD1 (6 bases). The germline gives CDR1 SGHTS, CDR2 YDEGEE. This CDR3 spans 16 amino acids. Trimming cost V 4 bases and J 0 bases, with 14 bases left between them. The CDR3 is CASSPWTDYSNQPQHF. In DNA form, the CDR3 reads TGTGCCAGCAGCCCCTGGACAGATTATAGCAATCAGCCCCAGCATTTT.

The chain has TRBV28 and TRBJ2-1; no reliable D call. Trimming stripped 4 bases from V and 6 bases from J, with 4 bases between. This CDR3 has 11 residues. Germline values: CDR1 MDHEN, CDR2 SYDVKM. Here the CDR3 reads CASSSLNEQFF. Here the CDR3 DNA reads TGTGCCAGCAGTTCCCTCAATGAGCAGTTCTTC.

The genes are TRBV9 and TRBJ2-1; 9 bases agree with TRBD2. Germline V gives CDR1 SGDLS, CDR2 YYNGEE. This CDR3 has 14 amino acids. V was pared by 4 bases and J by 9 bases, with 8 bases of the junction left unmatched. CDR3 residues: CASSRGLASVEQFF. The DNA of the CDR3 is TGTGCCAGCAGCCGAGGACTAGCGTCGGTTGAGCAGTTCTTC. Filled out from reference TRBV9 and TRBJ2-1, the complete variable domain reads DSGVTQTPKHLITATGQRVTLRCSPRSGDLSVYWYQQSLDQGLQFLIQYYNGEERAKGNILERFSAQQFPDLHSELNLSSLELGDSALYFCASSRGLASVEQFFGPGTRLTVL.